This T cell receptor beta chain was identified in a study of T cell changes during pregnancy in multiple sclerosis. Clones were sequenced by immunoSEQ multiplex PCR, and TCRdb holds only the in-frame ones, with some missing. The table includes fewer than 90,000 clones, around 93% detected once. The V gene's germline CDR1 is SNHLY and CDR2 FYNNEI. V shed 7 bases and J shed 1 base, with 14 bases lying between them. The CDR3 extends over 16 amino acids. The source material was peripheral blood, sampled in the first trimester of pregnancy. The chain couples TRBV2 to TRBJ1-6; possible D gene TRBD1, 6 bases. This TCR was sampled from a female donor with multiple sclerosis, enrolled in a pregnancy study. The CDR3 DNA follows: TGTGCCAGCAAAGGCGGGGGCATATCCTATAATTCACCCCTCCACTTT. It translates to CASKGGGISYNSPLHF.